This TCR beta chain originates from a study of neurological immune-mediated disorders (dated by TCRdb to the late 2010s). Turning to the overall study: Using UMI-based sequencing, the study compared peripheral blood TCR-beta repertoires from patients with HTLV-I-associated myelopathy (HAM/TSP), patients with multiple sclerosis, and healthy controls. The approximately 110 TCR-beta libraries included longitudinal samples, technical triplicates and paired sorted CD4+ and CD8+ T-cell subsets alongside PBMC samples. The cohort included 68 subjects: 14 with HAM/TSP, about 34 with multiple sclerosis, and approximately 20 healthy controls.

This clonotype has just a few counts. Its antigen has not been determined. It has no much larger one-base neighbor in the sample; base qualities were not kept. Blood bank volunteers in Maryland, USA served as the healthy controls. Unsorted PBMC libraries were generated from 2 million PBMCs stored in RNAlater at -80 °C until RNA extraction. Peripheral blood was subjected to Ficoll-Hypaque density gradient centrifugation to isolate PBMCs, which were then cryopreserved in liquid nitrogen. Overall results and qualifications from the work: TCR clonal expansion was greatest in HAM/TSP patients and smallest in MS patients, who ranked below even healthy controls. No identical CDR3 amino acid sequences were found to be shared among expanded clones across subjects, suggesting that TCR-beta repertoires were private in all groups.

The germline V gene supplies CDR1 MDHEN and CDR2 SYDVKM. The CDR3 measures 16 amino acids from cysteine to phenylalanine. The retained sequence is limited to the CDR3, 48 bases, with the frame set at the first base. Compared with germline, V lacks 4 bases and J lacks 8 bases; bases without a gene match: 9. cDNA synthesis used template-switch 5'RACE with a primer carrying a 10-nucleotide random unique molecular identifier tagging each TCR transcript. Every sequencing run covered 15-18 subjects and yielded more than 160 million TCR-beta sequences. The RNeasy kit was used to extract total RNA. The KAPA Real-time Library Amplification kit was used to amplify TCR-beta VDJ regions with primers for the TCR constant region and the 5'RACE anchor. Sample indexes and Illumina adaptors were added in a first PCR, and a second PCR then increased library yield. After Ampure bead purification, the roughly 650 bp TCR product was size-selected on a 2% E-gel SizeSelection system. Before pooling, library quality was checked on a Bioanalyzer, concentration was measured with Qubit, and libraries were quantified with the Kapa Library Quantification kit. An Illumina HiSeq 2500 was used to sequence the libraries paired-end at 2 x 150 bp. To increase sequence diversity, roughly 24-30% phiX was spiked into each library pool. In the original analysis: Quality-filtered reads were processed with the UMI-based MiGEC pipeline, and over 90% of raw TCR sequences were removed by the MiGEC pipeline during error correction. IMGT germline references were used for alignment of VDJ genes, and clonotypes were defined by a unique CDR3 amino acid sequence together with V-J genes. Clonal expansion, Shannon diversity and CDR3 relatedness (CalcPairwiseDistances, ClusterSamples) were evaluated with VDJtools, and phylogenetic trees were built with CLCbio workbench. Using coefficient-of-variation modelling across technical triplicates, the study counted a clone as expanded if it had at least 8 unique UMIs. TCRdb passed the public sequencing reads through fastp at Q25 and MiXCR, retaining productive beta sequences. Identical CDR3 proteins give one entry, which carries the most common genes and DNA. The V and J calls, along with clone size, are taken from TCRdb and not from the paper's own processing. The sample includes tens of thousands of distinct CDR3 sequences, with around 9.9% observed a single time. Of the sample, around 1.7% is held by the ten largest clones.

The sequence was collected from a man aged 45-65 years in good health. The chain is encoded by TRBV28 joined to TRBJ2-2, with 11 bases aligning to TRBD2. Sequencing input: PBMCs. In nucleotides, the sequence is TGTGCCAGCAGTTCCTCGGGACTAGCGGCTAGTGGGGAGCTGTTTTTT. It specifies CASSSSGLAASGELFF.